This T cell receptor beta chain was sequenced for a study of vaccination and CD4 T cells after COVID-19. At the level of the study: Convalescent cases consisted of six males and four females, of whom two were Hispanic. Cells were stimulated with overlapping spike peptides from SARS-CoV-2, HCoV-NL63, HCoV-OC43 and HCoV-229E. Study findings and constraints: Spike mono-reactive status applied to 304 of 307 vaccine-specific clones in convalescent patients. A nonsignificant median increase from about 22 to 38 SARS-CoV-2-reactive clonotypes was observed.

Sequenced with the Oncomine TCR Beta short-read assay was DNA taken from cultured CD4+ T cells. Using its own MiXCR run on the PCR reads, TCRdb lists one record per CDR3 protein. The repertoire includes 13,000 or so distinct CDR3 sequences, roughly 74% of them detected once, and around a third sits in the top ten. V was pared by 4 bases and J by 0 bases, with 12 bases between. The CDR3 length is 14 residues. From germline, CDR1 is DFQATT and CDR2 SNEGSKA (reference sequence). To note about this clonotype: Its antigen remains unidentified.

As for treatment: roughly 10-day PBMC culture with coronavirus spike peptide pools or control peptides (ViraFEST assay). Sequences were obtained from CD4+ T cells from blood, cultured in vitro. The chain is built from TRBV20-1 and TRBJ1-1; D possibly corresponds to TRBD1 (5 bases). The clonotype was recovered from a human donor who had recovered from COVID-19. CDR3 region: CSATGFPMNTEAFF. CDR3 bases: TGCAGTGCTACAGGGTTTCCGATGAACACTGAAGCTTTCTTT.